Listed below are T cell receptor beta chains from one sample, sequenced in a study of Graves' ophthalmopathy and Graves' hyperthyroidism. TCRdb redid the calling of the multiplex PCR reads with MiXCR, one entry per CDR3 protein. The profile covers 500,000 to 700,000 distinct CDR3 sequences, with under 45% appearing a single time and 4% to 5% taken by the ten largest. Sample: peripheral blood or thyroid tissue (not recorded which). The source of these receptors is an adult man with Graves' hyperthyroidism. Both conserved end residues are part of each CDR3. D genes are given only for firm matches. Rows give clone size only sometimes, using once, few, many, or a class for an expanded clone.

TRBD1	TRBV13	TRBJ1-1	many	CASSLGQGITEAFF	TGTGCCAGCAGCTTGGGACAGGGGATTACTGAAGCTTTCTTT
NA	TRBV7-9	TRBJ2-5	many	CASSRVKGSGETQYF	TGTGCCAGCAGCAGAGTTAAGGGTTCGGGGGAGACCCAGTACTTC
NA	TRBV7-3	TRBJ2-3	NA	CASSLASGEANGTDTQYF	TGTGCCAGCAGCTTAGCATCAGGAGAAGCGAACGGCACAGATACGCAGTATTTT
NA	TRBV6-6	TRBJ1-3	NA	CASSYSAVTSGNTIYF	TGTGCCAGCAGTTACTCGGCAGTCACCTCTGGAAACACCATATATTTT
TRBD2	TRBV7-8	TRBJ2-7	once	CASSLFSGASGVTSSYEQYF	TGTGCCAGCAGTTTATTCTCCGGGGCTAGCGGGGTTACGAGCTCCTACGAGCAGTACTTC
TRBD2	TRBV29-1	TRBJ2-1	few	CSVEPGLGRGNEQFF	TGCAGCGTGGAACCGGGACTAGGTAGGGGCAATGAGCAGTTCTTC
NA	TRBV6-5	TRBJ2-5	many	CASSFSGQETQYF	TGTGCCAGCAGTTTTAGCGGACAAGAGACCCAGTACTTC
NA	TRBV7-2	TRBJ1-2	many	CASSNQPLYGYTF	TGTGCCAGCAGCAATCAGCCGCTCTATGGCTACACCTTC
TRBD1	TRBV14	TRBJ1-1	NA	CASSLNPGQGLNTEAFF	TGTGCCAGCAGTTTAAACCCGGGACAGGGCCTTAACACTGAAGCTTTCTTT
NA	TRBV5-1	TRBJ2-7	many	CASSVGIQGYEQYF	TGCGCCAGCAGCGTGGGTATTCAGGGCTACGAGCAGTACTTC
TRBD1	TRBV5-1	TRBJ1-4	many	CASSAGTGREKLFF	TGCGCCAGCAGCGCCGGGACAGGGAGGGAAAAACTGTTTTTT
TRBD2	TRBV14	TRBJ2-5	many	CASSHQGLIQETQYF	TGTGCCAGCAGCCACCAGGGACTAATCCAAGAGACCCAGTACTTC
NA	TRBV7-9	TRBJ2-1	few	CASSPTPHNEQFF	TGTGCCAGCAGCCCCACCCCTCACAATGAGCAGTTCTTC
NA	TRBV29-1	TRBJ1-4	few	CSVGGDPEARFEKLFF	TGCAGCGTGGGGGGGGACCCGGAAGCTCGGTTTGAAAAACTGTTTTTT
NA	TRBV19	TRBJ1-2	NA	CASSIDGSHTYGYTF	TGTGCCAGTAGTATAGATGGCAGCCATACCTATGGCTACACCTTC
NA	TRBV12-3/TRBV12-4	TRBJ1-2	many	CASSSRDQPNYGYTF	TGTGCCAGCAGTTCCCGGGACCAACCTAACTATGGCTACACCTTC
TRBD1	TRBV3-1	TRBJ1-2	NA	CASSQGQGTVVGYTF	TGTGCCAGCAGCCAAGGACAGGGGACTGTTGTTGGCTACACCTTC
NA	TRBV28	TRBJ1-2	many	CASRQGSYGYTF	TGTGCCAGCAGACAGGGCAGCTATGGCTACACCTTC
NA	TRBV5-6	TRBJ2-3	NA	CASSGRPAATSTDTQYF	TGTGCCAGCAGCGGTAGACCAGCGGCAACTAGCACAGATACGCAGTATTTT
NA	TRBV29-1	TRBJ2-5	NA	CSVGPKGQGRTQYF	TGCAGCGTTGGTCCGAAGGGGCAGGGACGGACCCAGTACTTC
NA	TRBV6-2/TRBV6-3	TRBJ1-2	many	CASSSPMRGVGYTF	TGTGCCAGCAGTTCGCCGATGCGGGGAGTTGGCTACACCTTC
NA	TRBV7-9	TRBJ1-2	many	CASSPSGRNDGYTF	TGTGCCAGCAGCCCGTCGGGCCGTAACGATGGCTACACCTTC
NA	TRBV2	TRBJ1-5	NA	CASSELGGGINQPQHF	TGTGCCAGCAGTGAATTGGGCGGCGGGATCAATCAGCCCCAGCATTTT
TRBD2	TRBV20-1	TRBJ2-5	many	CSALLAGGETQYF	TGCAGTGCTCTACTAGCGGGAGGGGAGACCCAGTACTTC
NA	TRBV20-1	TRBJ2-6	NA	CSARAGVLTF	TGCAGTGCTAGGGCAGGAGTCCTGACTTTC
NA	TRBV6-5	TRBJ1-2	many	CASGQPASYGYTF	TGTGCCAGCGGTCAACCAGCCTCCTATGGCTACACCTTC